This T cell receptor (beta chain) was retrieved from a study of T cells in Graves' hyperthyroidism and ophthalmopathy. General study points: For ophthalmopathy, model prediction preceded onset by a median around six months. In the analysis, a 13 V-J model separated ophthalmopathy from stable hyperthyroidism.

Germline CDR1 and CDR2: SEHNR and FQNEAQ (reference sequence). V gave up 5 bases and J gave up 2 bases, with 12 bases separating them. The CDR3 runs 14 residues. Diagnostic assessment was based on clinical symptoms, serum thyroxine and TRAb, thyroid ultrasound and orbital computed tomography. This clonotype appeared a few times. Its specificity is unknown. TCR beta CDR3 regions were amplified from RNA transcripts. The HTBI set primed first-round TCR CDR3 RT-PCR. Each CDR3 protein gets one entry after TCRdb re-called the multiplex PCR reads with MiXCR. Of about 640,000 distinct CDR3 sequences listed, roughly 45% were seen once; the top ten hold less than 9.5%.

This clonotype originated in an adult man with Graves' disease, either hyperthyroidism or ophthalmopathy (not recorded which). This chain joins TRBV7-9 and TRBJ1-2; possibly TRBD1 for D (6 bases). Input material: peripheral blood or thyroid tissue (not recorded which). The CDR3: CASSRDMPNYGYTF. For the CDR3, the DNA is TGTGCCAGCAGCCGGGACATGCCGAACTATGGCTACACCTTC.